This TCR beta chain was recorded in a study of blood T cell repertoires in COVID-19. About the research overall: Samples came from the United States, Italy and Spain, spanning acute and convalescent COVID-19. In each case, the material was cDNA or gDNA derived from T cells, B-cell-depleted T cells, or PBMCs.

This clone was counted a single time. In the original analysis: Amplified reference gene primers provided the basis for estimating nucleated cell counts. Assay: immunoSEQ multiplex PCR; the TCRdb copy retains only in-frame clones and omits some. V and J calls and clone size are those listed in that table; D and trimming were worked out from the DNA. Of around 300,000 clones in the sample, roughly 89% were seen once. The TCR sequence derives from a man aged 50 or older with acute or convalescent COVID-19. Sequencing was carried out using peripheral blood.

This CDR3 reads CASSQGLAGLDEQFF. CDR3 DNA: TGTGCCAGCAGCCAAGGACTAGCGGGGTTGGATGAGCAGTTCTTC. V gene TRBV3-1 (or the pseudogene TRBV3-2) combines with J gene TRBJ2-1; the match to TRBD2 covers 11 bases. The germline CDR1 and CDR2 sequences are LGHDT and YNNKEL (reference sequence). The CDR3 spans 15 residues. V lost 1 base to trimming and J lost 8 bases; unmatched junction nucleotides: 4.